These 26 T cell receptor beta chains share one sample of origin, sequenced in a study of blood T cell repertoires in COVID-19. TCRdb keeps only in-frame clones here, not all; method: immunoSEQ multiplex PCR. The table shows 85,000 to 110,000 clones, with roughly 88% occurring only once. Sequencing was carried out using peripheral blood. These receptors came from a human donor in a cohort sampled during active COVID-19.

V and J are TRBV7-6 and TRBJ2-7, with D maybe TRBD1 (6 bases). CDR3 length equals 12 residues. Trimming cost V 8 bases and J 3 bases, with 11 bases left between them. CDR1 is SGHVS and CDR2 is FNYEAQ in the germline V gene. CDR3 DNA sequence: TGTGCCAGCTCCAAAGGGGGCTACGAGCAGTACTTC. Protein: CASSKGGYEQYF.

The genes are TRBV4-2 and TRBJ2-3; 12 bases are shared with TRBD2. This CDR3 contains 17 residues. Germline CDR1 reads LGHNA; CDR2 reads YNFKEQ. V was pared by 2 bases and J by 2 bases, with 5 bases of the junction left unmatched. The CDR3: CASSQRTSGENTDTQYF. The CDR3 DNA reads as TGTGCCAGCAGCCAAAGGACTAGCGGGGAGAACACAGATACGCAGTATTTT.

This sequence joins TRBV28 and TRBJ1-6, with 8 bases identical to TRBD1. The CDR3 consists of 15 residues. Germline V gene data show CDR1 as MDHEN and CDR2 as SYDVKM. The trim removed 4 bases at V and 10 bases at J, leaving 9 bases unmatched. CDR3 amino acids: CASSSPGQGRSPLHF. The CDR3 DNA reads TGTGCCAGCAGTTCGCCAGGACAGGGACGGTCACCCCTCCACTTT. The full variable domain, its missing parts supplied by reference TRBV28 and TRBJ1-6, is DVKVTQSSRYLVKRTGEKVFLECVQDMDHENMFWYRQDPGLGLRLIYFSYDVKMKEKGDIPEGYSVSREKKERFSLILESASTNQTSMYLCASSSPGQGRSPLHFGNGTRLTVT.

This sequence joins TRBV7-8 and TRBJ1-4; D may be TRBD1 (5 bases). Germline CDR1 and CDR2: SGHVS and FQNEAQ. This CDR3 is 15 amino acids long. Trimming removed 5 bases from V and 4 bases from J, with 14 bases in between. CDR3: CASSPQGGLNEKLFF. In nucleotides, the CDR3 is TGTGCCAGCAGCCCCCAGGGTGGTCTTAATGAAAAACTGTTTTTT. Full variable domain (rest looked up from reference TRBV7-8 and TRBJ1-4): GAGVSQSPRYKVAKRGQDVALRCDPISGHVSLFWYQQALGQGPEFLTYFQNEAQLDKSGLPSDRFFAERPEGSVSTLKIQRTQQEDSAVYLCASSPQGGLNEKLFFGSGTQLSVL.

The chain links TRBV19 to TRBJ2-3, with 9 bases aligning to TRBD2. This CDR3 spans 17 amino acids. Germline lookup yields CDR1 LNHDA and CDR2 SQIVND (reference sequence). V shed 4 bases and J 3 bases; nucleotides not matched to a gene: 11. The DNA of the CDR3 is TGTGCCAGTAGTAGGCTAGCGGGGAGTTCTGGGACAGATACGCAGTATTTT. It translates to CASSRLAGSSGTDTQYF.

The J gene is TRBJ2-7, the V gene TRBV27; tentatively, D is TRBD2 (6 bases). CDR1 and CDR2 (germline): MNHEY, SMNVEV (reference sequence). This CDR3 region has 15 residues. V lost 5 bases to trimming and J lost 3 bases, with 17 bases between them. CDR3 in DNA: TGTGCCAGCAGTCCCTCGCCCGGGAGCTTCTACGAGCAGTACTTC. Residues: CASSPSPGSFYEQYF.

The chain recombines TRBV7-2 with TRBJ1-4; possibly TRBD1 for D (6 bases). CDR3 length: 14 residues. V was trimmed by 1 base and J by 15 bases, leaving 18 bases between them. The V gene's germline CDR1 is SGHTA and CDR2 FQGNSA. For the CDR3, the DNA is TGTGCCAGCAGCTTAGGGAGGGGGGGAGGCAGGTTGTTTTTT. This sequence encodes CASSLGRGGGRLFF.

The V call is TRBV6-5, the J call TRBJ2-7; tentatively, D is TRBD1 (5 bases). Germline V gene lookup returns CDR1 MNHEY and CDR2 SVGAGI. This CDR3 is built from 13 residues. V was clipped by 6 bases and J by 6 bases, with 15 bases between them. Written as DNA, the CDR3 is TGTGCCAGCAGCTATTATCAGGGATCCGAGCAGTACTTC. Amino acids: CASSYYQGSEQYF.

V gene TRBV23-1 combines with J gene TRBJ2-7; 7 bases agree with TRBD2. TRBV23-1 is placed among ORFs of uncertain function. The CDR3 is 16 amino acids. Trimming removed 2 bases from V and 2 bases from J; junction bases left unmatched: 9. CDR3 sequence reads: CASSQTTLASAYEQYF. The CDR3 coding sequence is TGCGCCAGCAGTCAAACCACACTAGCGTCAGCCTACGAGCAGTACTTC.

The chain couples TRBV5-1 to TRBJ2-7; D not resolved. The germline V gene encodes CDR1 SGHRS and CDR2 YFSETQ. CDR3 size: 13 residues. The V gene lost 2 bases and the J gene lost 3 bases, with 9 bases spanning the gap. The CDR3 sequence is CASSFANGYEQYF. CDR3 DNA sequence: TGCGCCAGCAGCTTCGCTAACGGCTACGAGCAGTACTTC. Full variable domain (missing parts from reference TRBV5-1 and TRBJ2-7): KAGVTQTPRYLIKTRGQQVTLSCSPISGHRSVSWYQQTPGQGLQFLFEYFSETQRNKGNFPGRFSGRQFSNSRSEMNVSTLELGDSALYLCASSFANGYEQYFGPGTRLTVT.

The chain carries TRBV7-6 and TRBJ2-1; 12 bases line up with TRBD2. V dropped 3 bases and J dropped 9; count of bases not matched to a gene: 9. CDR1 and CDR2 from the germline V gene are SGHVS and FNYEAQ. The length of the CDR3 is 16 residues. The CDR3 sequence is CASSFRLAGAEGEQFF. Here the CDR3 DNA reads TGTGCCAGCAGCTTCCGACTAGCGGGAGCGGAGGGTGAGCAGTTCTTC.

The chain joins TRBV7-9 to TRBJ2-3; D is perhaps TRBD1 (5 bases). V gave up 1 base and J gave up 0 bases, with 11 bases separating them. The germline V gene has CDR1 SEHNR and CDR2 FQNEAQ (reference sequence). The CDR3 covers 16 residues. The CDR3 loop is CASSLVGRASTDTQYF. The CDR3 DNA sequence: TGTGCCAGCAGCTTAGTGGGCAGGGCTAGCACAGATACGCAGTATTTT.

The V and J genes are TRBV5-8 and TRBJ2-2; TRBD2 aligns across 10 bases. CDR3 length: 19 residues. Germline loops: CDR1 SGHTS, CDR2 YDEGEE. V gave up 0 bases and J gave up 0 bases; unmatched junction bases: 8. CDR3 amino acids: CASSLGRLAGASNTGELFF. For the CDR3, the DNA is TGTGCCAGCAGCTTGGGACGGCTAGCGGGGGCCTCGAACACCGGGGAGCTGTTTTTT. The full variable domain, in which reference TRBV5-8 and TRBJ2-2 provide the parts outside the CDR3, is EAGVTQSPTHLIKTRGQQATLRCSPISGHTSVYWYQQALGLGLQFLLWYDEGEERNRGNFPPRFSGRQFPNYSSELNVNALELEDSALYLCASSLGRLAGASNTGELFFGEGSRLTVL.

V is TRBV19 and J is TRBJ1-1; a possible D gene is TRBD1 (5 bases). This CDR3 contains 18 residues. The germline V and J ends were trimmed by 5 bases and 4 bases, with 26 bases remaining between them. Germline V CDR1 and CDR2: LNHDA, SQIVND (reference sequence). The CDR3 region is CASSPRTGGLSLSTEAFF. The DNA for the CDR3 is TGTGCCAGTAGTCCCCGGACTGGGGGGTTGAGTCTTAGCACTGAAGCTTTCTTT. The variable domain in full, completed from reference TRBV19 and TRBJ1-1, reads DGGITQSPKYLFRKEGQNVTLSCEQNLNHDAMYWYRQDPGQGLRLIYYSQIVNDFQKGDIAEGYSVSREKKESFPLTVTSAQKNPTAFYLCASSPRTGGLSLSTEAFFGQGTRLTVV.

The V gene is TRBV6-5, the J gene TRBJ2-7; 9 nucleotides agree with TRBD2. The CDR3 extends over 14 amino acids. J lost 3 bases, V lost 6 bases, and 6 bases had no gene match. Germline assignment: CDR1 MNHEY and CDR2 SVGAGI. CDR3 in amino acids: CASRTSGEVYEQYF. The CDR3 region has the DNA TGTGCCAGCAGGACTAGCGGAGAGGTCTACGAGCAGTACTTC.

The chain joins TRBV6-5 to TRBJ2-7; no reliable D call. Deletions cut 6 bases from V and 6 bases from J, with 15 bases between. Germline-derived CDR1 and CDR2 are MNHEY and SVGAGI. The CDR3 length is 13 residues. CDR3 residues: CASRDYRSGEQYF. CDR3 sequence (DNA): TGTGCCAGCAGAGATTACAGATCCGGCGAGCAGTACTTC.

The chain carries TRBV5-1 and TRBJ1-2, with 7 positions matching TRBD1. CDR1 is SGHRS, CDR2 YFSETQ, per germline. J lost 8 bases, V lost 4 bases, and 8 bases had no gene match. The CDR3 is made up of 13 amino acids. CDR3 sequence reads: CASSAHDRAGYTF. The CDR3 region has the DNA TGCGCCAGCAGCGCACACGACAGGGCCGGCTACACCTTC.

The chain couples TRBV2 to TRBJ1-4; TRBD1 agrees at 7 bases. The CDR3 covers 13 residues. V lost 4 bases, J lost 12 bases, and 8 bases stayed unmatched. The germline V gene has CDR1 SNHLY and CDR2 FYNNEI. The CDR3 region is CASSVQGRRELFF. In DNA, the CDR3 is TGTGCCAGCAGTGTACAGGGGAGGCGAGAACTGTTTTTT.

The chain links TRBV7-2 to TRBJ2-7, with 8 positions matching TRBD2. There are 16 residues in the CDR3. The V segment lost 7 bases and the J segment 0 bases; nucleotides outside the gene matches: 11. Germline V gives CDR1 SGHTA, CDR2 FQGNSA. The CDR3 DNA sequence: TGTGCCAGCACTAAACTCGGGGGGGGATTCTCCTACGAGCAGTACTTC. This codes for CASTKLGGGFSYEQYF.

J is TRBJ1-1 and V is TRBV18, with 9 bases aligning to TRBD1. The CDR3 sequence is 16 residues long. The J segment lost 2 bases and the V segment lost 1 base, leaving 5 bases of the junction unmatched. CDR1 and CDR2 from the germline V gene are KGHSH and LQKENI. CDR3 bases: TGTGCCAGCTCACCACGAGGGGGACAGGGTAACACTGAAGCTTTCTTT. This codes for CASSPRGGQGNTEAFF. Full variable domain (outside the CDR3, taken from reference TRBV18 and TRBJ1-1): NAGVMQNPRHLVRRRGQEARLRCSPMKGHSHVYWYRQLPEEGLKFMVYLQKENIIDESGMPKERFSAEFPKEGPSILRIQQVVRGDSAAYFCASSPRGGQGNTEAFFGQGTRLTVV.

V is TRBV27 and J is TRBJ2-7; 7 bases are shared with TRBD1. CDR3 length: 15 amino acids. Per germline, CDR1 MNHEY and CDR2 SMNVEV (reference sequence). The V segment lost 3 bases and the J segment 3 bases; nucleotides outside the gene matches: 8. The CDR3 region has the DNA TGTGCCAGCAGTTTGTCAGGGGGTAGTTTCTACGAGCAGTACTTC. Its protein is CASSLSGGSFYEQYF.

The chain recombines TRBV6-6 with TRBJ1-2; 10 bases match TRBD1. Unmatched junction bases numbered 15, after V lost 5 bases and J lost 3 bases. This CDR3 has 18 residues. Germline CDR1 and CDR2: MNHNY and SVGAGI (reference sequence). As DNA, the CDR3 is TGTGCCAGCAGTCGCGCGACAGGGGGCGTCGGGTATTACTATGGCTACACCTTC. Its translation: CASSRATGGVGYYYGYTF.

The V gene is TRBV21-1, the J gene TRBJ2-7; the tabulated D call, TRBD1, remains unverified against the DNA. TRBV21-1 is a listed pseudogene. The CDR3 loop spans 19 amino acids. The CDR3 DNA reads as TGTGCCAGCAGCATTGGCACGAACTCCACTACGACAGTCCCGTCCGAGCAGTACTTC. This codes for CASSIGTNSTTTVPSEQYF.

The chain combines TRBV19 with TRBJ1-3, with D possibly being TRBD1 (5 bases). The CDR3 spans 16 residues. Trimming removed 4 bases at V and 0 bases at J, with 13 bases between. Germline V gives CDR1 LNHDA, CDR2 SQIVND (reference sequence). The CDR3 loop reads CASSRQLLSSGNTIYF. DNA for the CDR3: TGTGCCAGTAGTAGACAGTTGCTCAGCTCTGGAAACACCATATATTTT.

The rearrangement uses TRBV19 and TRBJ1-1, with D uncertain. Trimming removed 2 bases at V and 1 base at J, with 17 bases between. Germline V gives CDR1 LNHDA, CDR2 SQIVND (reference sequence). The CDR3 is 17 amino acids. The CDR3 nucleotides are TGTGCCAGTAGTATAAGCCCCAATGGTGAGGGGAACACTGAAGCTTTCTTT. This sequence encodes CASSISPNGEGNTEAFF.

The gene calls are TRBV10-1 and TRBJ1-4; a weak D match, TRBD1 (5 bases). V was trimmed by 8 bases and J by 8 bases, leaving 18 bases between them. The CDR3 covers 14 residues. Germline assignment: CDR1 WNHNN and CDR2 SYGVQD (reference sequence). CDR3 region: CASCPRQYKEKLFF. In nucleotides, the CDR3 is TGCGCCAGCTGTCCCAGACAGTACAAAGAAAAACTGTTTTTT.